Shown below are 10 T cell receptor beta chains from a single sample sequenced in a study of early T cells in non-severe SARS-CoV-2 infection. TCRdb re-analysed the 5' RACE reads in MiXCR, keeping a single row per CDR3 protein. Here the sample spans around 67,000 distinct CDR3 sequences, around an eighth being singletons. Specimen: whole blood. The receptors stem from an adult who was a healthcare worker with PCR-confirmed SARS-CoV-2 infection or an uninfected control (not recorded which).

Ten or more counts support this clonotype. The gene calls are TRBV29-1 and TRBJ2-1; 13 bases agree with TRBD2. This CDR3 spans 13 amino acids. CDR1 and CDR2 (germline): SQVTM, ANQGSEA. Trimming cost V 6 bases and J 8 bases; bases outside gene matches: 4. CDR3 bases: TGCAGCGTCGCGGGACTAGCGGGACATGAGCAGTTCTTC. It encodes CSVAGLAGHEQFF.

This clonotype occurred many times. V usage is TRBV13 and J usage is TRBJ1-2; no definite D call. The germline gives CDR1 PRHDT, CDR2 FYEKMQ (reference sequence). V shed 5 bases and J shed 1 base, with 17 bases lying between them. CDR3 length: 16 amino acids. CDR3 coding DNA: TGTGCCAGCAGCCTCCGCTCCGGGGAAGTTAACTATGGCTACACCTTC. Encoded protein: CASSLRSGEVNYGYTF.

This clonotype was observed at least ten times. The chain links TRBV9 to TRBJ2-5; 7 bases align to TRBD1. Germline lookup yields CDR1 SGDLS and CDR2 YYNGEE. The J segment lost 3 bases and the V segment lost 0 bases, leaving 2 bases of the junction unmatched. The length of the CDR3 is 14 residues. The CDR3, as DNA: TGTGCCAGCAGCGTAGACAGGGGAGAAGAGACCCAGTACTTC. Its protein product is CASSVDRGEETQYF.

At least ten counts were recorded for this clonotype. This chain connects TRBV29-1 to TRBJ2-1; a possible D gene is TRBD2 (5 bases). Germline lookup yields CDR1 SQVTM and CDR2 ANQGSEA. This CDR3 has 14 amino acids. Between the trimmed V and J ends, which lost 4 bases and 4 bases, there was a span of 14 bases. The CDR3 loop is CSVAPGVTYNEQFF. The CDR3 nucleotides read TGCAGCGTTGCTCCCGGGGTAACGTACAATGAGCAGTTCTTC.

This clonotype rates as medium-sized. The chain carries TRBV28 and TRBJ2-2; D might be TRBD2 (6 bases). Per the germline V gene, CDR1 is MDHEN and CDR2 is SYDVKM. The V end lost 7 bases, the J end lost 0 bases, and 12 bases lay between the germline ends. The CDR3 extends over 15 amino acids. CDR3 nucleotides: TGTGCCAGCATTCGGGAGACTTCGAACACCGGGGAGCTGTTTTTT. Residues: CASIRETSNTGELFF. The variable domain in full, completed from reference TRBV28 and TRBJ2-2, reads DVKVTQSSRYLVKRTGEKVFLECVQDMDHENMFWYRQDPGLGLRLIYFSYDVKMKEKGDIPEGYSVSREKKERFSLILESASTNQTSMYLCASIRETSNTGELFFGEGSRLTVL.

This clonotype was seen repeatedly, ten times or more. This chain joins TRBV9 and TRBJ1-5; maybe TRBD1 (5 bases). Deletions cut 4 bases from V and 4 bases from J, with 15 bases between. This CDR3 has 15 residues. The germline V gene has CDR1 SGDLS and CDR2 YYNGEE. For the CDR3, the DNA is TGTGCCAGCAGCCGCGATGGGGGACCGAATCAGCCCCAGCATTTT. Amino acids: CASSRDGGPNQPQHF.

This clonotype showed up just a few times. The gene calls are TRBV29-1 and TRBJ1-1, with D unresolved. Trimming shortened V by 3 bases and J by 7 bases, and 12 bases separated the two germline ends. Germline CDR1 is SQVTM and CDR2 is ANQGSEA. This CDR3 is 12 amino acids long. CDR3 sequence (DNA): TGCAGCGTTGAGGGCCAGGCGGGTGAAGCTTTCTTT. Residues: CSVEGQAGEAFF.

Many counts were recorded for this clonotype. CDR3 protein: CASSRSGALGNQPQHF. The CDR3 nucleotides are TGTGCCAGCAGCAGGTCAGGGGCGCTTGGCAATCAGCCCCAGCATTTT. The rearrangement joins TRBV5-6 to TRBJ1-5; D may be TRBD1 (6 bases). V lost 4 bases to trimming and J lost 2 bases, with 16 bases between them. CDR1 SGHDT and CDR2 YYEEEE come from the germline V gene. The CDR3 consists of 16 residues.

The chain is built from TRBV20-1 and TRBJ2-7; the match to TRBD2 covers 7 bases. The CDR3 covers 11 residues. The trim removed 3 bases at V and 7 bases at J, leaving 3 bases unmatched. Germline V CDR1 and CDR2: DFQATT, SNEGSKA (reference sequence). Here the CDR3 reads CSARGGVEQYF. The CDR3 nucleotides read TGCAGTGCTAGGGGAGGGGTGGAGCAGTACTTC.

This clonotype was seen at least ten times. V is TRBV6-6 and J is TRBJ2-7; 7 bases agree with TRBD1. The CDR3 extends over 14 amino acids. CDR1 is MNHNY and CDR2 is SVGAGI in the germline V gene (reference sequence). Trimming cost V 5 bases and J 4 bases; bases outside gene matches: 8. The CDR3 region has the DNA TGTGCCAGCAGTAAGACAGGGTTGGATTACGAGCAGTACTTC. It specifies CASSKTGLDYEQYF.